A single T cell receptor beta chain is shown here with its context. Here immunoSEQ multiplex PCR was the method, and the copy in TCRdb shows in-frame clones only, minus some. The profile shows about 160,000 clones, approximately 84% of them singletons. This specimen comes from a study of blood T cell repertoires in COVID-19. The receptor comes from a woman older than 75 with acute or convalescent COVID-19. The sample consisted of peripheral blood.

The CDR3 sequence is CASSHFISGGREKLFF. The CDR3 coding sequence is TGTGCCAGCAGCCATTTCATAAGTGGAGGCAGAGAAAAACTGTTTTTT. The rearrangement joins TRBV3-1 (or the pseudogene TRBV3-2) to TRBJ1-4, with D uncertain. Germline V gene sequence: CDR1 LGHDT, CDR2 YNNKEL (reference sequence). The V end was cut by 3 bases, the J end by 8 bases, with 19 bases between. CDR3 size: 16 residues.